This record covers a single T cell receptor (beta chain). Its specificity is unknown. The entry originates in a study of type 1 regulatory T cells. Study-wide background: An in vitro protocol generated T-allo10, a Tr1-enriched, alloantigen-specific CD4 T cell product.

TCRdb used MiXCR to reprocess the reads, holding one entry per CDR3 protein. This table holds thousands of distinct CDR3 sequences, 27% found once. The length of the CDR3 is 15 residues. CDR1 is SGHRS, CDR2 YFSETQ, per germline. The V and J ends lost 5 bases and 5 bases, in that order; junction bases with no gene match: 8. Graft donor-derived T-allo10 cells were described as host-alloantigen-specific, anergic, and alloantigen-specifically suppressive. The TCR comes from a human donor in good health. Sample: cultured T cells, either the whole culture or a sorted T cell fraction (not recorded which). As to subset: Tr1-enriched cell product generated in vitro against host alloantigens. This chain joins TRBV5-1 and TRBJ2-3; TRBD2 matches 10 bases. As DNA, the CDR3 is TGCGCCAGCAGGACAGCGGGAGGGCCGGGAGATACGCAGTATTTT. Its protein is CASRTAGGPGDTQYF.